The TCR beta chain described here comes from a study of regulatory T cells in long-lasting Graves disease. Sequencing libraries for TCR beta were prepared with iRepertoire HTBI primers and Arm-PCR of CDR3 regions. Using its own MiXCR run on the multiplex PCR reads, TCRdb lists one record per CDR3 protein. The sample includes 300,000 to 500,000 distinct CDR3 sequences, under 25% seen only once; the top ten take less than 25%. Time point: persistent/refractory GD, antithyroid drugs over 5 years with positive TRAb. The TCR library used RNA extracted from PBMCs. V was shortened by 3 bases and J by 4 bases, with 24 bases between the two germline ends. The germline V gene encodes CDR1 GTSNPN and CDR2 SVGIG (reference sequence). CDR3 length: 17 residues. This clonotype showed up many times.

Sequenced here: peripheral blood mononuclear cells (PBMCs), sampled when the disease was refractory, from a patient treated with antithyroid drugs. V and J are TRBV30 and TRBJ2-5, with a tentative D call TRBD2 (5 bases). This clonotype originated in a female donor with Graves disease. The CDR3 loop is CAWSGVLAKIHGETQYF. The CDR3 nucleotides read TGTGCCTGGAGCGGGGTTTTAGCCAAAATCCACGGAGAGACCCAGTACTTC. Using reference TRBV30 and TRBJ2-5 for the parts outside the CDR3, the full variable domain is SQTIHQWPATLVQPVGSPLSLECTVEGTSNPNLYWYRQAAGRGLQLLFYSVGIGQISSEVPQNLSASRPQDRQFILSSKKLLLSDSGFYLCAWSGVLAKIHGETQYFGPGTRLLVL.